A single sample is the source of the 31 T cell receptor beta chains below, sequenced in a study of T cell responses to AZD1222 COVID-19 vaccine. Sequencing used immunoSEQ multiplex PCR; TCRdb keeps in-frame clones, though not all of them. In the table there are 110,000 to 150,000 clones, around nine tenths of which are singletons. Source: peripheral blood, taken on day 0 of AZD1222 vaccination. These receptors originate from an adult in good health.

The chain couples TRBV19 to TRBJ1-2, with a weak D call TRBD1 (5 bases). This CDR3 region has 13 residues. Germline loops: CDR1 LNHDA, CDR2 SQIVND (reference sequence). V was cut by 5 bases and J by 8 bases, with 15 bases left in between. The CDR3 spells CASSSSGRTGYTF. The CDR3 DNA reads as TGTGCCAGTAGTTCGTCAGGGAGGACAGGCTACACCTTC.

In DNA form, the CDR3 reads TGTGCCAGCAGTGTTTACAGGGCAGTACGGTTGGGCGGGGAGCTGTTTTTT. Residues: CASSVYRAVRLGGELFF. This chain links TRBV6-1 with TRBJ2-2, with TRBD1 as a possible D gene (6 bases). V was trimmed by 4 bases and J by 7 bases, leaving 22 bases between them. This CDR3 comprises 17 residues. The germline CDR1 and CDR2 sequences are MNHNS and SASEGT.

The V and J genes are TRBV5-1 and TRBJ1-2, with unresolved D. Trimming took 0 bases from V and 8 from J, leaving 11 bases between them. Germline CDR1 is SGHRS and CDR2 is YFSETQ. This CDR3 spans 13 amino acids. The CDR3 reads CASSLVGRKGYTF. The CDR3 bases are TGCGCCAGCAGCTTGGTGGGTCGAAAAGGCTACACCTTC.

V usage is TRBV11-2 and J usage is TRBJ2-5, with 10 positions matching TRBD2. J gave up 4 bases and V 6 bases, and 8 bases lay outside the gene matches. The CDR3 consists of 15 residues. The germline V gene encodes CDR1 SGHAT and CDR2 FQNNGV. The CDR3 DNA reads TGTGCCAGCAGAGGCTTAGCGGGAGGACGAGAGACCCAGTACTTC. Residues: CASRGLAGGRETQYF.

The CDR3 reads CASSQEPLTGELFF. The CDR3 coding sequence is TGCGCCAGCAGCCAAGAGCCCCTCACCGGGGAGCTGTTTTTT. The rearrangement links TRBV4-3 to TRBJ2-2; D remains unclear. Per the germline V gene, CDR1 is LGHNA and CDR2 is YSLEER. CDR3 size: 14 residues. V was cut by 0 bases and J by 4 bases, with 6 bases left in between.

The V call is TRBV29-1, the J call TRBJ2-1; D is perhaps TRBD1 (5 bases). There are 14 residues in the CDR3. Trimming removed 7 bases from V and 10 bases from J, with 23 bases in between. Looked up from germline, CDR1 is SQVTM and CDR2 is ANQGSEA. The CDR3 is CSGATANLAGEQFF. CDR3 DNA: TGCAGCGGTGCGACAGCTAATTTGGCCGGGGAGCAGTTCTTC.

This clone has just one count. V gene TRBV30 combines with J gene TRBJ2-1; 7 bases map to TRBD1. The CDR3 is 13 amino acids. The V and J ends lost 1 base and 4 bases, in that order; junction bases with no gene match: 1. The germline V gene encodes CDR1 GTSNPN and CDR2 SVGIG (reference sequence). The CDR3 bases are TGTGCCTGGAGTGAGGGACAGTACAATGAGCAGTTCTTC. Encoded protein: CAWSEGQYNEQFF. Variable domain in full (rest from reference TRBV30 and TRBJ2-1): SQTIHQWPATLVQPVGSPLSLECTVEGTSNPNLYWYRQAAGRGLQLLFYSVGIGQISSEVPQNLSASRPQDRQFILSSKKLLLSDSGFYLCAWSEGQYNEQFFGPGTRLTVL.

This rearrangement joins TRBV5-4 to TRBJ2-2, with a tentative D call TRBD1 (5 bases). The V and J ends lost 1 base and 5 bases respectively, with 12 bases between them. The CDR3 spans 15 residues. Germline V gene lookup returns CDR1 SGHNT and CDR2 YYREEE (reference sequence). CDR3 residues: CASSLSGRVTGELFF. CDR3 DNA sequence: TGTGCCAGCAGCTTGTCTGGCAGGGTGACCGGGGAGCTGTTTTTT.

V and J are TRBV5-1 and TRBJ1-1; 7 nucleotides line up with TRBD1. Germline CDR1 is SGHRS and CDR2 is YFSETQ. The V gene end was trimmed by 3 bases and the J gene end by 0 bases; junction bases not matched to a gene: 2. The CDR3 runs to 14 residues. The CDR3 sequence is CASSYRGLNTEAFF. CDR3 coding DNA: TGCGCCAGCAGCTACAGGGGTTTGAACACTGAAGCTTTCTTT.

This rearrangement joins TRBV13 to TRBJ1-2; TRBD1 might be the D (5 bases). V dropped 3 bases and J dropped 4 bases, with 24 bases sitting between them. The CDR3 has 18 residues. Germline loops: CDR1 PRHDT, CDR2 FYEKMQ (reference sequence). In DNA, the CDR3 is TGTGCCAGCAGCTTGAGGGCAGGGTCTCTGCAAGTCGGCTATGGCTACACCTTC. Its protein is CASSLRAGSLQVGYGYTF.

This chain joins TRBV28 and TRBJ1-2; D is unresolved. This CDR3 contains 11 residues. Per germline, CDR1 MDHEN and CDR2 SYDVKM. V was cut by 2 bases and J by 6 bases, with 4 bases left in between. CDR3 in amino acids: CASSLMNGYTF. The CDR3 nucleotides are TGTGCCAGCAGTTTAATGAATGGCTACACCTTC.

V and J are TRBV10-3 and TRBJ2-2; the D gene is possibly TRBD1 (5 bases). The CDR3 extends over 17 amino acids. Germline V lookup: CDR1 ENHRY, CDR2 SYGVKD. V gave up 3 bases and J gave up 1 base, with 15 bases separating them. CDR3: CAISDPRPDRNTGELFF. In DNA, the CDR3 is TGTGCCATCAGTGACCCCCGTCCCGACAGGAACACCGGGGAGCTGTTTTTT.

The J gene is TRBJ2-3, the V gene TRBV19; D is undetermined. Trimming removed 6 bases from V and 0 bases from J, with 10 bases in between. CDR3 length equals 14 residues. Germline loops: CDR1 LNHDA, CDR2 SQIVND (reference sequence). CDR3 amino acids: CASRRTESTDTQYF. DNA of the CDR3: TGTGCCAGTAGACGGACGGAAAGCACAGATACGCAGTATTTT.

The chain uses TRBV6-1 and TRBJ2-7; D gene unclear. Trimming removed 2 bases at V and 0 bases at J, with 8 bases between. The germline CDR1 and CDR2 sequences are MNHNS and SASEGT. The CDR3 has 14 amino acids. This chain's CDR3 is CASSEWGPSYEQYF. The CDR3 DNA sequence: TGTGCCAGCAGTGAATGGGGTCCCTCCTACGAGCAGTACTTC.

Concerning this clone: At the DNA level, this CDR3 is encoded by other sequences in the same sample as well. The V gene is TRBV5-4, the J gene TRBJ2-7; no clear D. The CDR3 has 15 residues. V lost 0 bases and J lost 0, with 10 bases in between. CDR1 and CDR2 (germline): SGHNT, YYREEE (reference sequence). In DNA form, the CDR3 reads TGTGCCAGCAGCTTGGCAGGTGCAAGCTCCTACGAGCAGTACTTC. Residues: CASSLAGASSYEQYF. Filled out from reference TRBV5-4 and TRBJ2-7, the complete variable domain reads ETGVTQSPTHLIKTRGQQVTLRCSSQSGHNTVSWYQQALGQGPQFIFQYYREEENGRGNFPPRFSGLQFPNYSSELNVNALELDDSALYLCASSLAGASSYEQYFGPGTRLTVT.

The rearrangement joins TRBV5-4 to TRBJ2-2, with D possibly matching TRBD1 (6 bases). This CDR3 is built from 18 residues. Germline V gene data show CDR1 as SGHNT and CDR2 as YYREEE (reference sequence). With 7 bases removed from V and 4 bases from J, the gap between germline ends came to 26 bases. The CDR3 DNA follows: TGTGCCAGCGCCCCGGCCGGGACATACCCATTTATCACCGGGGAGCTGTTTTTT. Its translation: CASAPAGTYPFITGELFF.

The chain uses TRBV7-8 and TRBJ2-2, with D unresolved. Germline V CDR1 and CDR2: SGHVS, FQNEAQ. This CDR3 spans 14 amino acids. Trimming removed 3 bases at V and 6 bases at J, with 11 bases between. The CDR3 here is CASSFLGYPGELFF. The DNA of the CDR3 is TGTGCCAGCAGCTTTTTGGGTTACCCCGGGGAGCTGTTTTTT. The full variable domain, in which reference TRBV7-8 and TRBJ2-2 provide the parts outside the CDR3, is GAGVSQSPRYKVAKRGQDVALRCDPISGHVSLFWYQQALGQGPEFLTYFQNEAQLDKSGLPSDRFFAERPEGSVSTLKIQRTQQEDSAVYLCASSFLGYPGELFFGEGSRLTVL.

The chain couples TRBV3-1 (or the pseudogene TRBV3-2) to TRBJ2-7, with 8 bases identical to TRBD2. J gave up 2 bases and V 0 bases, and 0 bases lay outside the gene matches. This CDR3 comprises 14 residues. Germline V gives CDR1 LGHDT, CDR2 YNNKEL (reference sequence). CDR3 in DNA: TGTGCCAGCAGCCAAGAGGGACTAGCCTACGAGCAGTACTTC. This gives the protein CASSQEGLAYEQYF.

The V and J genes are TRBV28 and TRBJ1-2; a possible D gene is TRBD1 (6 bases). Germline CDR1 reads MDHEN; CDR2 reads SYDVKM. The CDR3 is made up of 12 amino acids. V shed 6 bases and J shed 4 bases, with 9 bases lying between them. The chain's CDR3 is CASSGGTYGYTF. The CDR3 DNA reads as TGTGCCAGCAGCGGGGGCACCTATGGCTACACCTTC.

This sequence joins TRBV11-2 and TRBJ2-2; D ambiguous. The CDR3 contains 13 residues. The V gene lost 3 bases and the J gene lost 4 bases, with 6 bases spanning the gap. Germline-derived CDR1 and CDR2 are SGHAT and FQNNGV. CDR3 region: CASSFPSTGELFF. CDR3 bases: TGTGCCAGCAGCTTTCCTAGCACCGGGGAGCTGTTTTTT.

The CDR3 sequence is CASSESGGDGEQYF. The DNA for the CDR3 is TGCGCCAGCAGTGAGTCGGGAGGGGACGGCGAGCAGTACTTC. V usage is TRBV10-2 and J usage is TRBJ2-7; the match to TRBD2 covers 7 bases. This CDR3 spans 14 amino acids. Looked up from germline, CDR1 is WSHSY and CDR2 is SAAADI. V was pared by 0 bases and J by 6 bases, with 5 bases of the junction left unmatched.

The rearrangement links TRBV28 to TRBJ1-5; D unclear. CDR1 MDHEN and CDR2 SYDVKM come from the germline V gene. Trimming left V 2 bases short and J 2 bases short, with 13 bases between. This CDR3 spans 16 amino acids. The CDR3 protein is CASSLPKLAGNQPQHF. Here the CDR3 DNA reads TGTGCCAGCAGTTTACCGAAGCTAGCTGGCAATCAGCCCCAGCATTTT.

J is TRBJ2-7 and V is TRBV5-1; D call uncertain. With 0 bases removed from V and 4 bases from J, the gap between germline ends came to 8 bases. There are 13 residues in the CDR3. The germline V gene has CDR1 SGHRS and CDR2 YFSETQ. CDR3 in DNA: TGCGCCAGCAGCTTGGGAGTTGGATACGAGCAGTACTTC. Amino acids: CASSLGVGYEQYF.

The chain combines TRBV10-3 with TRBJ2-2; TRBD1 aligns across 11 bases. The germline CDR1 and CDR2 sequences are ENHRY and SYGVKD. Losses at the gene ends were 7 bases for V and 5 bases for J; bases not matched to a gene: 9. This CDR3 has 16 residues. CDR3 region: CAIIAGQGAGTGELFF. The CDR3 DNA reads as TGTGCCATCATCGCTGGACAGGGGGCGGGGACCGGGGAGCTGTTTTTT.

The chain is built from TRBV5-6 and TRBJ2-5; D call uncertain. Germline CDR1 reads SGHDT; CDR2 reads YYEEEE. The CDR3 is 14 amino acids. With 0 bases removed from V and 2 bases from J, the gap between germline ends came to 8 bases. The CDR3 loop reads CASSLASSQETQYF. The CDR3 DNA is TGTGCCAGCAGCTTGGCCAGCAGTCAAGAGACCCAGTACTTC.

The chain carries TRBV2 and TRBJ1-5; D is perhaps TRBD1 (5 bases). Germline loops: CDR1 SNHLY, CDR2 FYNNEI. V was clipped by 4 bases and J by 5 bases, with 12 bases between them. The CDR3 has 14 amino acids. The chain's CDR3 is CASSGEIGDQPQHF. CDR3 coding DNA: TGTGCCAGCAGTGGAGAAATAGGGGATCAGCCCCAGCATTTT.

This chain links TRBV9 with TRBJ2-1; D gene uncertain. CDR1 and CDR2 from the germline V gene are SGDLS and YYNGEE. The V end was cut by 0 bases, the J end by 3 bases, with 16 bases between. The CDR3 loop spans 17 amino acids. The CDR3 reads CASSVDVLSHIYNEQFF. The DNA for the CDR3 is TGTGCCAGCAGCGTAGACGTGCTTTCACACATCTACAATGAGCAGTTCTTC.

J is TRBJ2-7 and V is TRBV27; D perhaps matches TRBD1 (6 bases). From germline, CDR1 is MNHEY and CDR2 SMNVEV (reference sequence). The CDR3 runs 15 residues. The V end lost 5 bases, the J end lost 0 bases, and 14 bases lay between the germline ends. The CDR3 here is CASSPQGPSSYEQYF. The CDR3 nucleotides read TGTGCCAGCAGTCCACAGGGACCTAGCTCCTACGAGCAGTACTTC.

The rearrangement links TRBV7-2 to TRBJ2-3; D gene unclear. The CDR3 is 14 residues long. CDR1 and CDR2 (germline): SGHTA, FQGNSA. V shed 5 bases and J shed 4 bases, with 13 bases lying between them. The CDR3 nucleotides read TGTGCCAGCAGCCCAGACTTGTATTCAGATACGCAGTATTTT. Its protein product is CASSPDLYSDTQYF.

The V and J genes are TRBV28 and TRBJ1-2; TRBD1 agrees at 8 bases. Trimming took 10 bases from V and 4 from J; bases not matched to a gene: 11. This CDR3 region has 14 residues. CDR1 is MDHEN and CDR2 is SYDVKM in the germline V gene. DNA of the CDR3: TGTGCCACCTGGAGGACAGGGCTTTCCTATGGCTACACCTTC. Residues: CATWRTGLSYGYTF.

The rearrangement links TRBV11-2 to TRBJ1-2; no firm D call. V was clipped by 0 bases and J by 3 bases, with 8 bases between them. CDR3 size: 14 residues. CDR1 SGHAT and CDR2 FQNNGV come from the germline V gene. The CDR3 sequence is CASSLERGYYGYTF. In DNA form, the CDR3 reads TGTGCCAGCAGCTTAGAGCGGGGTTACTATGGCTACACCTTC.